These 5 T cell receptor beta chains share one sample of origin, sequenced in a study of response to subunit inactivated influenza vaccine (dated by TCRdb to between 2017 and 2018). Library preparation used RT-PCR. Sequencing instrument: Illumina HiSeq 2500. The raw public data were reprocessed by TCRdb itself: fastp quality trimming at Q25, MiXCR clonotype calling, in-frame beta chains only. Under each unique CDR3 protein, matching rows form one entry showing the most common genes and DNA. The table for this sample lists over 650,000 distinct CDR3 sequences; roughly 18% of them were counted only once. Jointly, the top ten make up approximately 10% of the sample. This specimen consisted of PBMCs from blood, obtained more than 4 days after vaccination. All receptors derive from a man aged 50-60 years who received an inactivated influenza vaccine. Donor details come from another sample of the same person, matched by shared clones.

This clonotype has at least ten counts. This chain links TRBV4-3 with TRBJ1-5; D ambiguous. The CDR3 is 13 residues long. V was shortened by 0 bases and J by 3 bases, with 3 bases between the two germline ends. The germline gives CDR1 LGHNA, CDR2 YSLEER. In DNA, the CDR3 is TGCGCCAGCAGCCAAGATCTCAATCAGCCCCAGCATTTT. Protein sequence: CASSQDLNQPQHF.

V usage is TRBV12-3 or TRBV12-4 and J usage is TRBJ2-6; D uncertain. The CDR3 is 15 residues long. Deletions cut 5 bases from V and 3 bases from J, with 11 bases between. In nucleotides, the CDR3 is TGTGCCAGCAGTCCCCCAGGAGATGGGGCCAACGTCCTGACTTTC. Amino acids: CASSPPGDGANVLTF.

This clonotype was seen only a few times. This chain uses TRBV6-2 or TRBV6-3 with TRBJ1-1, with 10 bases fitting TRBD1. The germline gives CDR1 MNHEY, CDR2 SVGEGT. CDR3 size: 14 residues. V was clipped by 6 bases and J by 3 bases; unmatched bases: 4. The CDR3 region has the DNA TGTGCCAGCAGAGAGACAGGGGGCCACACTGAAGCTTTCTTT. It is translated as CASRETGGHTEAFF.

This clonotype was seen repeatedly, ten times or more. The chain has TRBV20-1 and TRBJ2-7, with 9 positions matching TRBD1. J was trimmed by 4 bases and V by 2 bases; bases with no gene match: 6. The germline CDR1 and CDR2 sequences are DFQATT and SNEGSKA (reference sequence). The CDR3 totals 14 residues. CDR3 loop: CSARSGTGSYEQYF. The CDR3 nucleotides read TGCAGTGCTAGATCCGGGACAGGGTCGTACGAGCAGTACTTC.

In its sample, this clonotype was seen a few times. V usage is TRBV7-9 and J usage is TRBJ2-7; 10 nucleotides align to TRBD1. This CDR3 contains 16 residues. Germline-derived CDR1 and CDR2 are SEHNR and FQNEAQ (reference sequence). The V segment lost 4 bases and the J segment 3 bases; nucleotides outside the gene matches: 9. The CDR3 DNA reads as TGTGCCAGCAGCTCTCAAAGGACAGGGGGGCTCTACGAGCAGTACTTC. It encodes CASSSQRTGGLYEQYF.